This T cell receptor (beta chain) was profiled in a study of control samples from healthy donors and cancer patients. TCRdb's table, derived via immunoSEQ multiplex PCR, lists solely in-frame clones and lacks some. The sample contains about 100,000 clones, approximately 84% of which appear only once. The clonotype originates from a woman between 45 and 60 years old in good health. Sequencing was done on a sample of blood.

The CDR3, as DNA: TGTGCCAGTAGTGTCCGGGACGGTAACAATCAGCCCCAGCATTTT. This translates into CASSVRDGNNQPQHF. This sequence joins TRBV19 and TRBJ1-5, with D possibly matching TRBD1 (5 bases). V shed 5 bases and J shed 3 bases, with 14 bases lying between them. This CDR3 is built from 15 residues. Germline CDR1 LNHDA, CDR2 SQIVND (reference sequence). Full variable domain (missing parts from reference TRBV19 and TRBJ1-5): DGGITQSPKYLFRKEGQNVTLSCEQNLNHDAMYWYRQDPGQGLRLIYYSQIVNDFQKGDIAEGYSVSREKKESFPLTVTSAQKNPTAFYLCASSVRDGNNQPQHFGDGTRLSIL.